The next 24 T cell receptor beta chains were all read from a single sample in a study of human T cells and chemical hapten exposure. From the RACE reads, TCRdb called clonotypes with MiXCR, one entry per CDR3 protein. The sample records over 100,000 distinct CDR3 sequences, about a tenth being singletons. Time point here: patch test 2, 6 weeks after DPC sensitization. The sample's treatment: therapeutic diphenylcyclopropenone sensitization with weekly scalp DPC. The sample in question was whole blood, obtained in connection with sensitization to the hapten diphenylcyclopropenone (DPC). Receptors originate from a woman in her 40s with alopecia areata. Some clones in this sample may be carry-over from other donors' samples.

This clonotype was counted ten times or more. The chain is built from TRBV7-9 and TRBJ1-2; D ambiguous. Germline V gives CDR1 SEHNR, CDR2 FQNEAQ (reference sequence). Trimming took 0 bases from V and 2 from J, leaving 10 bases between them. This CDR3 spans 15 amino acids. The CDR3: CASSLAQVANYGYTF. In nucleotides, the CDR3 is TGTGCCAGCAGCTTAGCGCAAGTAGCCAACTATGGCTACACCTTC.

This chain's CDR3 is CASTSTLGGVERPQHF. Written as DNA, the CDR3 is TGTGCCAGCACCTCTACGCTGGGCGGGGTGGAGAGGCCCCAGCATTTT. The chain uses TRBV6-6 and TRBJ1-5; D is uncertain. Germline assignment: CDR1 MNHNY and CDR2 SVGAGI (reference sequence). This CDR3 has 16 amino acids. Trimming stripped 7 bases from V and 9 bases from J, with 25 bases between.

This clonotype was counted many times. The genes are TRBV6-2 or TRBV6-3 and TRBJ1-5; D is perhaps TRBD1 (5 bases). CDR1 is MNHEY and CDR2 is SVGEGT in the germline V gene. V was clipped by 7 bases and J by 5 bases, with 21 bases between them. CDR3 length: 16 amino acids. The CDR3: CASNPSGGGWYQPQHF. In nucleotides, the CDR3 is TGTGCCAGCAACCCCTCGGGGGGGGGTTGGTATCAGCCCCAGCATTTT.

This clonotype was observed a handful of times. V usage is TRBV10-3 and J usage is TRBJ2-3, with D possibly being TRBD1 (5 bases). Trimming pared 3 bases from V and 3 bases from J, leaving 16 bases between. The length of the CDR3 is 16 residues. From germline, CDR1 is ENHRY and CDR2 SYGVKD. The CDR3 coding sequence is TGTGCCATCAGTGATAAGGGGATGAGCTTGACAGATACGCAGTATTTT. It is translated as CAISDKGMSLTDTQYF.

This clonotype was seen ten or more times. The chain joins TRBV6-4 to TRBJ1-3; no clear D gene. The CDR3 is 16 amino acids. V gave up 0 bases and J gave up 0 bases, with 9 bases separating them. Germline loops: CDR1 MRHNA, CDR2 SNTAGT. The CDR3 here is CASSDSPGPSGNTIYF. The CDR3 bases are TGTGCCAGCAGTGACTCGCCAGGCCCCTCTGGAAACACCATATATTTT.

The chain combines TRBV7-8 with TRBJ2-7, with unresolved D. This CDR3 is 16 amino acids long. The germline CDR1 and CDR2 sequences are SGHVS and FQNEAQ. V lost 1 base to trimming and J lost 3 bases, with 16 bases between them. The CDR3 DNA reads as TGTGCCAGCAGCTTAGACGGATTCACCACCTTCTACGAGCAGTACTTC. This encodes CASSLDGFTTFYEQYF.

The rearrangement joins TRBV12-3 or TRBV12-4 to TRBJ1-5; D unresolved. The CDR3 sequence is 12 residues long. V shed 3 bases and J shed 11 bases, with 11 bases lying between them. The CDR3, as DNA: TGTGCCAGCAGTTTTGAACGGAGGGCCCAGCATTTT. This encodes CASSFERRAQHF.

J is TRBJ1-1 and V is TRBV19; no clear D. Germline lookup yields CDR1 LNHDA and CDR2 SQIVND (reference sequence). This CDR3 is built from 13 residues. V lost 7 bases to trimming and J lost 5 bases, with 14 bases between them. Written as DNA, the CDR3 is TGTGCCAGTACTGGGGTAGGATATACTGAAGCTTTCTTT. Translating gives CASTGVGYTEAFF.

There are a few counts of this clonotype. The rearrangement uses TRBV7-9 and TRBJ1-1; D possibly corresponds to TRBD1 (5 bases). This CDR3 has 12 amino acids. V lost 5 bases, J lost 7 bases, and 11 bases lay in between. The V gene's germline CDR1 is SEHNR and CDR2 FQNEAQ (reference sequence). CDR3: CASSPGRYEAFF. The CDR3 DNA reads TGTGCCAGCAGCCCGGGACGGTATGAAGCTTTCTTT.

This clonotype showed up many times. The V gene is TRBV7-8, the J gene TRBJ1-4, with 8 bases fitting TRBD1. V dropped 5 bases and J dropped 8; count of bases not matched to a gene: 7. CDR1 SGHVS and CDR2 FQNEAQ come from the germline V gene. The CDR3 totals 14 residues. CDR3 sequence: CASSRGQGEEKLFF. CDR3 coding DNA: TGTGCCAGCAGCCGCGGACAGGGAGAAGAAAAACTGTTTTTT.

V gene TRBV15 combines with J gene TRBJ1-2, with 8 bases fitting TRBD1. V gave up 0 bases and J gave up 4 bases; unmatched junction bases: 13. The CDR3 loop spans 18 amino acids. Per germline, CDR1 LNHNV and CDR2 YYDKDF (reference sequence). The DNA for the CDR3 is TGTGCCACCAGCAGAGATATTAGCGCGGGACAGGAGTTCTATGGCTACACCTTC. This sequence encodes CATSRDISAGQEFYGYTF.

This clonotype was recorded at least ten times. CDR3: CSARAGELFF. Here the CDR3 DNA reads TGCAGTGCTAGGGCCGGGGAGCTGTTTTTT. The genes are TRBV20-1 and TRBJ2-2; the D is unclear. V was cut by 3 bases and J by 6 bases, with 2 bases left in between. CDR3 size: 10 residues. Germline loops: CDR1 DFQATT, CDR2 SNEGSKA (reference sequence).

There are many counts of this clonotype. V usage is TRBV20-1 and J usage is TRBJ2-3; the D gene is possibly TRBD2 (6 bases). The CDR3 has 13 residues. Germline V gene lookup returns CDR1 DFQATT and CDR2 SNEGSKA (reference sequence). V shed 6 bases and J shed 1 base, with 11 bases lying between them. CDR3 DNA: TGCAGTGCCGCGGACTACCGCACAGATACGCAGTATTTT. Its translation is CSAADYRTDTQYF.

This clonotype was observed many times. The chain links TRBV7-2 to TRBJ2-3; perhaps TRBD2 as D (7 bases). Trimming took off 3 bases at V and 0 bases at J, with 19 bases between the two ends. Germline CDR1 and CDR2: SGHTA and FQGNSA. This CDR3 is 18 amino acids long. The CDR3 region has the DNA TGTGCCAGCAGCTTCCCGACCGCGGGGGCCAGAAGCACAGATACGCAGTATTTT. This codes for CASSFPTAGARSTDTQYF.

The rearrangement joins TRBV5-4 to TRBJ2-5; 9 bases are shared with TRBD2. Germline V gives CDR1 SGHNT, CDR2 YYREEE (reference sequence). V trimming: 0 bases; J trimming: 5 bases; junction bases outside the gene matches: 8. The CDR3 extends over 16 amino acids. CDR3 in amino acids: CASSLGSERGVETQYF. The CDR3 DNA is TGTGCCAGCAGCTTGGGGTCGGAGCGGGGGGTGGAGACCCAGTACTTC.

In this sample, this clonotype turned up many times. This chain connects TRBV6-2 or TRBV6-3 to TRBJ1-1, with D unclear. The CDR3 length is 13 residues. Germline V gives CDR1 MNHEY, CDR2 SVGEGT. V lost 6 bases and J lost 0, with 8 bases in between. The CDR3, as DNA: TGTGCCAGCAGGGACGTGATGAACACTGAAGCTTTCTTT. It specifies CASRDVMNTEAFF.

This clonotype appeared many times. V gene TRBV12-3 or TRBV12-4 combines with J gene TRBJ2-7; D remains ambiguous. The CDR3 spans 13 residues. The V end lost 0 bases, the J end lost 2 bases, and 5 bases lay between the germline ends. CDR3 DNA sequence: TGTGCCAGCAGTTTAGCTAGGACCTACGAGCAGTACTTC. Its protein product is CASSLARTYEQYF.

The chain carries TRBV11-2 and TRBJ2-7; a weak D match, TRBD1 (5 bases). Trimming pared 4 bases from V and 3 bases from J, leaving 7 bases between. The CDR3 has 12 residues. CDR1 SGHAT and CDR2 FQNNGV come from the germline V gene. The CDR3 DNA is TGTGCCAGCAGCTATGACAGCTACGAGCAGTACTTC. Its translation is CASSYDSYEQYF.

This clonotype came up a few times. The V gene is TRBV18, the J gene TRBJ1-2; TRBD1 might be the D (6 bases). CDR1 is KGHSH, CDR2 LQKENI, per germline. The CDR3 consists of 15 residues. The V end was cut by 6 bases, the J end by 3 bases, with 17 bases between. As DNA, the CDR3 is TGTGCCAGCTCTCTTGCGGGGGGCGCGGACTATGGCTACACCTTC. Protein: CASSLAGGADYGYTF.

This clonotype has at least ten counts. V and J are TRBV7-9 and TRBJ2-1, with D perhaps matching TRBD2 (6 bases). Germline CDR1 and CDR2: SEHNR and FQNEAQ (reference sequence). This CDR3 has 16 residues. V was trimmed by 0 bases and J by 6 bases, leaving 15 bases between them. The chain's CDR3 is CASSLATGGPINEQFF. The CDR3 bases are TGTGCCAGCAGCTTAGCAACCGGGGGTCCTATCAATGAGCAGTTCTTC.

The chain has TRBV20-1 and TRBJ1-5; tentatively, D is TRBD1 (5 bases). V was pared by 5 bases and J by 3 bases, with 14 bases between. Per the germline V gene, CDR1 is DFQATT and CDR2 is SNEGSKA (reference sequence). The CDR3 is 14 amino acids. Here the CDR3 DNA reads TGCAGTGCTCCGTACGGGGCGCCCAATCAGCCCCAGCATTTT. It is translated as CSAPYGAPNQPQHF.

The sample holds a few counts of this clonotype. This chain links TRBV7-9 with TRBJ1-2; possibly TRBD1 for D (5 bases). Germline assignment: CDR1 SEHNR and CDR2 FQNEAQ (reference sequence). Trimming cost V 5 bases and J 2 bases, with 15 bases left between them. The CDR3 consists of 15 residues. Written as DNA, the CDR3 is TGTGCCAGCAGCCCCCCCGGGACGGTCAACTATGGCTACACCTTC. Translated: CASSPPGTVNYGYTF.

This clonotype was picked up many times. This chain uses TRBV12-3 or TRBV12-4 with TRBJ2-7; the match to TRBD2 covers 12 bases. The V gene end was trimmed by 4 bases and the J gene end by 7 bases; junction bases not matched to a gene: 5. The CDR3 extends over 14 amino acids. The CDR3 is CASSSLAGGKEQYF. The CDR3 DNA is TGTGCCAGCAGTTCACTAGCGGGGGGAAAGGAGCAGTACTTC.

The V call is TRBV7-6, the J call TRBJ2-5; D may be TRBD1 (6 bases). Germline CDR1 SGHVS, CDR2 FNYEAQ. The CDR3 has 16 residues. Trimming shortened V by 4 bases and J by 5 bases, and 20 bases separated the two germline ends. CDR3 loop: CASSSRTDGGGETQYF. CDR3 bases: TGTGCCAGCAGCTCTCGGACTGATGGGGGCGGGGAGACCCAGTACTTC.